These 2 T cell receptor beta chains were all obtained from the same sample, sequenced in a study of monozygotic twins with inflammatory bowel disease. TCRdb reanalyzed the 5' RACE reads and collapses them to one entry per CDR3 protein, without DNA. This repertoire includes around 380,000 distinct CDR3 sequences. Input material: blood. These receptors all stem from a human donor with ulcerative colitis or Crohn's disease, or a healthy co-twin of an affected twin (not recorded which).

This CDR3 reads CASKGTRNNEQFF. The chain has TRBV2 and TRBJ2-1; the D gene TCRdb calls, TRBD2, cannot be checked with no DNA. The CDR3 extends over 13 amino acids. Germline-derived CDR1 and CDR2 are SNHLY and FYNNEI.

The rearrangement uses TRBV11-1 and TRBJ2-5; there is no DNA to check the TCRdb D call of TRBD1. The length of the CDR3 is 18 residues. From germline, CDR1 is SGHAT and CDR2 FQDESV (reference sequence). CDR3 loop: CASSPFPSNRGVRETQYF.